The text below deals with one T cell receptor beta chain. The data originate from a study of blood T cell repertoires in COVID-19. About the study: T cells, B-cell-depleted T cells, or PBMCs supplied cDNA or gDNA.

Trimming cost V 5 bases and J 3 bases; bases outside gene matches: 1. The CDR3 is made up of 12 amino acids. Per the germline V gene, CDR1 is MNHNY and CDR2 is SVGAGI (reference sequence). Original processing notes: Cell counts per sample came from amplifying reference gene primers. Produced via immunoSEQ multiplex PCR; TCRdb's table is partial and in-frame only. That table is the source of V, J and clone size, and D and trimming were worked out from the DNA. The table includes 35,000 to 55,000 clones, roughly 84% detected once. This chain connects TRBV6-6 to TRBJ2-7, with 7 positions matching TRBD1. Sequencing input: peripheral blood. The sequence was collected from a woman between 65 and 79 years old with acute or convalescent COVID-19. CDR3 DNA sequence: TGTGCCAGCAGTACAGGGGTCTACGAGCAGTACTTC. It yields the protein CASSTGVYEQYF.